Each of the 21 T cell receptor beta chains below was sequenced from the same sample in a study of CD4 T cell repertoires in COVID-19. Generated by immunoSEQ multiplex PCR, the TCRdb table keeps only in-frame clones and is missing some. This table has about 22,000 clones, around 86% appearing once. These memory T cells were uncultured and sequenced directly after ex vivo isolation. The source material was central memory CD4+ T cells from blood, sampled before the COVID-19 pandemic. The receptors originated from a human donor who had COVID-19.

This clone has just one count. The V and J genes are TRBV7-9 and TRBJ1-2; D is perhaps TRBD1 (5 bases). The CDR3 extends over 13 amino acids. Deletions cut 5 bases from V and 8 bases from J, with 15 bases between. CDR1 is SEHNR and CDR2 is FQNEAQ in the germline V gene (reference sequence). The DNA of the CDR3 is TGTGCCAGCAGCCCCGGCGGGACTGGAGGCTACACCTTC. Translating gives CASSPGGTGGYTF.

The CDR3 here is CASSYPSGGETQYF. CDR3 DNA sequence: TGTGCCAGCAGTTACCCGAGCGGAGGGGAGACCCAGTACTTC. The V call is TRBV6-5, the J call TRBJ2-5; D possibly corresponds to TRBD2 (6 bases). This CDR3 is 14 amino acids long. Germline CDR1 reads MNHEY; CDR2 reads SVGAGI. V was pared by 2 bases and J by 5 bases, with 12 bases between.

V usage is TRBV11-3 and J usage is TRBJ2-7, with TRBD1 identical over 10 bases. Germline V gives CDR1 SGHNT, CDR2 YENEEA. The CDR3 length is 16 residues. The J segment lost 6 bases and the V segment lost 1 base, leaving 9 bases of the junction unmatched. CDR3 region: CASSLAQGDRGLEQYF. The CDR3, as DNA: TGTGCCAGCAGCTTAGCCCAGGGTGACAGGGGGCTCGAGCAGTACTTC.

V usage is TRBV2 and J usage is TRBJ1-5, with D unresolved. The germline V gene encodes CDR1 SNHLY and CDR2 FYNNEI. The ends were cut back, 4 bases at V and 4 bases at J, with 8 bases in the middle. This CDR3 is 13 amino acids long. The CDR3 DNA follows: TGTGCCAGCAGTGTGTACTCTAATCAGCCCCAGCATTTT. Its translation is CASSVYSNQPQHF.

This chain connects TRBV4-2 to TRBJ2-7; the match to TRBD2 covers 12 bases. The trim removed 0 bases at V and 0 bases at J, leaving 15 bases unmatched. Per the germline V gene, CDR1 is LGHNA and CDR2 is YNFKEQ. This CDR3 contains 21 residues. The DNA for the CDR3 is TGTGCCAGCAGCCAAGATCTTACCGGACTAGCGGGATCGGGGATCTCCTACGAGCAGTACTTC. It specifies CASSQDLTGLAGSGISYEQYF.

The V and J genes are TRBV7-7 and TRBJ1-2, with 8 bases identical to TRBD1. The germline CDR1 and CDR2 sequences are SSHAT and FNYEAQ (reference sequence). The junction had 6 bases not matched to a gene; V was cut back by 5 bases and J by 1 base. This CDR3 comprises 15 residues. The CDR3 sequence is CASSRDRGGNYGYTF. For the CDR3, the DNA is TGTGCCAGCAGCCGCGACAGGGGAGGTAACTATGGCTACACCTTC.

V is TRBV14 and J is TRBJ2-7, with 7 bases that match TRBD2. V trimming: 3 bases; J trimming: 4 bases; junction bases outside the gene matches: 3. Germline values: CDR1 SGHDN, CDR2 FVKESK. The CDR3 extends over 13 amino acids. The CDR3 coding sequence is TGTGCCAGCAGCCACGGACTAGATTACGAGCAGTACTTC. This encodes CASSHGLDYEQYF.

CDR3 residues: CASSLDPGDTEAFF. CDR3 DNA sequence: TGCGCCAGCAGCTTGGACCCCGGGGACACTGAAGCTTTCTTT. This chain joins TRBV5-1 and TRBJ1-1; D not resolved. The V end lost 0 bases, the J end lost 3 bases, and 9 bases lay between the germline ends. Germline lookup yields CDR1 SGHRS and CDR2 YFSETQ. CDR3 length: 14 residues.

This clone was observed a single time. The V and J genes are TRBV18 and TRBJ2-7; 9 bases align to TRBD2. Looked up from germline, CDR1 is KGHSH and CDR2 is LQKENI. CDR3 length: 13 amino acids. V was clipped by 3 bases and J by 7 bases; unmatched bases: 4. The CDR3 protein is CASSPELAGEQYF. The CDR3 DNA reads as TGTGCCAGCTCACCGGAGCTAGCGGGGGAGCAGTACTTC.

The V gene is TRBV2, the J gene TRBJ2-6, with 7 bases lining up with TRBD1. Germline V lookup: CDR1 SNHLY, CDR2 FYNNEI. The CDR3 sequence is 15 residues long. V lost 6 bases to trimming and J lost 2 bases; unmatched junction nucleotides: 4. The CDR3 loop is CASRIDRAGANVLTF. DNA of the CDR3: TGTGCCAGCAGAATCGACAGGGCTGGGGCCAACGTCCTGACTTTC.

V usage is TRBV28 and J usage is TRBJ1-1, with D perhaps matching TRBD1 (5 bases). V shed 4 bases and J shed 1 base, with 7 bases lying between them. This CDR3 is built from 13 residues. Germline loops: CDR1 MDHEN, CDR2 SYDVKM. The chain's CDR3 is CASSWQGNTEAFF. CDR3 nucleotide sequence: TGTGCCAGCAGTTGGCAGGGGAACACTGAAGCTTTCTTT.

The chain has TRBV11-2 and TRBJ1-2, with D tentatively TRBD1 (5 bases). In germline, CDR1 is SGHAT, CDR2 FQNNGV. This CDR3 is 15 amino acids long. Trimming shortened V by 2 bases and J by 1 base, and 11 bases separated the two germline ends. CDR3 DNA sequence: TGTGCCAGCAGCTTAAGACAGTCCCTTAACTATGGCTACACCTTC. Translating it yields CASSLRQSLNYGYTF.

This chain uses TRBV10-1 with TRBJ2-1; D might be TRBD1 (6 bases). CDR3 size: 13 residues. Germline CDR1 reads WNHNN; CDR2 reads SYGVQD (reference sequence). The V end lost 0 bases, the J end lost 11 bases, and 11 bases lay between the germline ends. As DNA, the CDR3 is TGCGCCAGCAGTGAGTCAACAGGGCTTAAGCAGTTCTTC. Protein: CASSESTGLKQFF.

This chain joins TRBV5-1 and TRBJ2-5; tentative D call: TRBD2 (7 bases). The CDR3 consists of 15 residues. Germline assignment: CDR1 SGHRS and CDR2 YFSETQ. V was shortened by 0 bases and J by 5 bases, with 14 bases between the two germline ends. CDR3 region: CASSLVGGAYETQYF. DNA of the CDR3: TGCGCCAGCAGCTTGGTTGGGGGGGCCTACGAGACCCAGTACTTC.

This chain connects TRBV19 to TRBJ2-5, with 8 bases identical to TRBD2. This CDR3 comprises 16 residues. J lost 5 bases, V lost 7 bases, and 15 bases had no gene match. Germline values: CDR1 LNHDA, CDR2 SQIVND (reference sequence). CDR3 sequence: CASTRGRGAGDETQYF. The CDR3 DNA reads TGTGCCAGTACCCGAGGGAGAGGAGCGGGAGATGAGACCCAGTACTTC.

The rearrangement joins TRBV6-5 to TRBJ1-1; TRBD1 is a possible D gene (5 bases). CDR3 length: 14 residues. V was shortened by 7 bases and J by 1 base, with 13 bases between the two germline ends. CDR1 MNHEY and CDR2 SVGAGI come from the germline V gene. The CDR3 DNA follows: TGTGCCAGCAACCGGGGCGGGGGGAACACTGAAGCTTTCTTT. Its protein is CASNRGGGNTEAFF.

This chain joins TRBV11-2 and TRBJ2-5; D uncertain. This CDR3 is 12 amino acids long. Germline assignment: CDR1 SGHAT and CDR2 FQNNGV. Trimming left V 5 bases short and J 4 bases short, with 8 bases between. The CDR3 protein is CASSTSLETQYF. The CDR3 DNA follows: TGTGCCAGCAGCACGAGCCTAGAGACCCAGTACTTC.

The chain carries TRBV18 and TRBJ1-2; 7 positions agree with TRBD1. Germline V lookup: CDR1 KGHSH, CDR2 LQKENI. The J segment lost 6 bases and the V segment lost 0 bases, leaving 4 bases of the junction unmatched. This CDR3 is 14 amino acids long. This CDR3 is CASSPPQGGHGYTF. The CDR3 DNA sequence: TGTGCCAGCTCACCACCCCAGGGGGGACATGGCTACACCTTC.

This clone was picked up a small number of times. V and J are TRBV5-1 and TRBJ1-5; no clear D. The CDR3 totals 15 residues. Trimming stripped 0 bases from V and 0 bases from J, with 7 bases between. Germline V lookup: CDR1 SGHRS, CDR2 YFSETQ. CDR3 DNA: TGCGCCAGCAGCTTGGGGCAGAATAGCAATCAGCCCCAGCATTTT. It translates to CASSLGQNSNQPQHF.

The chain uses TRBV7-9 and TRBJ2-7; 7 bases map to TRBD1. Germline V gene lookup returns CDR1 SEHNR and CDR2 FQNEAQ (reference sequence). Losses at the gene ends were 3 bases for V and 4 bases for J; bases not matched to a gene: 3. CDR3 length equals 13 residues. CDR3 region: CASSFGTEYEQYF. For the CDR3, the DNA is TGTGCCAGCAGCTTCGGGACAGAATACGAGCAGTACTTC.

The chain joins TRBV18 to TRBJ1-4; D perhaps matches TRBD1 (5 bases). CDR1 KGHSH and CDR2 LQKENI come from the germline V gene. V shed 3 bases and J shed 5 bases, with 13 bases lying between them. The CDR3 is made up of 15 amino acids. The CDR3 here is CASSPGQGTNEKLFF. CDR3 nucleotides: TGTGCCAGCTCACCGGGGCAGGGTACAAATGAAAAACTGTTTTTT.